The 17 T cell receptor beta chains given below trace back to one sample, sequenced in a study of blood T cell repertoires in COVID-19. Measured with immunoSEQ multiplex PCR; TCRdb has only the in-frame clones, and not every one. Of over 130,000 clones listed, roughly 73% are singletons. Material: peripheral blood. Receptors were obtained from a woman aged 45-59 years with active or convalescent COVID-19.

The chain combines TRBV20-1 with TRBJ1-1, with TRBD1 matching over 7 bases. V shed 2 bases and J 10 bases; nucleotides not matched to a gene: 4. CDR1 is DFQATT and CDR2 is SNEGSKA in the germline V gene (reference sequence). CDR3 size: 11 residues. The CDR3 nucleotides are TGCAGTGCTAGAACCAACAGGGGAGCTTTCTTT. Translated: CSARTNRGAFF.

The V and J genes are TRBV7-2 and TRBJ2-5; 9 nucleotides agree with TRBD2. The CDR3 is 13 amino acids. Germline CDR1 SGHTA, CDR2 FQGNSA. The junction had 1 base not matched to a gene; V was cut back by 3 bases and J by 5 bases. CDR3 sequence: CASSFSGGETQYF. CDR3 nucleotides: TGTGCCAGCAGCTTCAGCGGGGGGGAGACCCAGTACTTC.

J is TRBJ1-3 and V is TRBV2, with 8 bases aligning to TRBD1. Looked up from germline, CDR1 is SNHLY and CDR2 is FYNNEI. This CDR3 comprises 13 residues. V lost 8 bases, J lost 4 bases, and 4 bases stayed unmatched. CDR3: CASLRTGGNTIYF. The CDR3 DNA reads as TGTGCCAGCCTGAGGACAGGGGGAAACACCATATATTTT.

The genes are TRBV11-2 and TRBJ1-5; 9 bases are shared with TRBD1. Trimming removed 5 bases from V and 6 bases from J; junction bases left unmatched: 8. The germline V gene has CDR1 SGHAT and CDR2 FQNNGV. The CDR3 is 15 residues long. The CDR3 sequence is CASSPLRTGAQPQHF. Written as DNA, the CDR3 is TGTGCCAGCAGCCCGCTCAGGACAGGGGCTCAGCCCCAGCATTTT.

The V call is TRBV6-5, the J call TRBJ1-1; 7 nucleotides line up with TRBD1. Germline CDR1 reads MNHEY; CDR2 reads SVGAGI. V gave up 0 bases and J gave up 10 bases; unmatched junction bases: 5. This CDR3 has 13 amino acids. The DNA for the CDR3 is TGTGCCAGCAGTTACTCGAGACAGGGAACAGCTTTCTTT. This codes for CASSYSRQGTAFF.

The rearrangement links TRBV7-3 to TRBJ2-3; 7 bases map to TRBD1. This CDR3 spans 14 amino acids. CDR1 and CDR2 (germline): SGHTA, FQGTGA. V trimming: 5 bases; J trimming: 1 base; junction bases outside the gene matches: 3. The CDR3 nucleotides read TGTGCCAGCAGCCGAGGACAGGGCACAGATACGCAGTATTTT. This sequence encodes CASSRGQGTDTQYF.

The gene calls are TRBV19 and TRBJ2-1; 7 bases map to TRBD2. The germline CDR1 and CDR2 sequences are LNHDA and SQIVND (reference sequence). The length of the CDR3 is 15 residues. V trimming: 2 bases; J trimming: 5 bases; junction bases outside the gene matches: 6. CDR3 sequence: CASSISSLANNEQFF. CDR3 DNA sequence: TGTGCCAGTAGTATAAGCTCACTAGCGAACAATGAGCAGTTCTTC. The entire variable domain, with the rest obtained from reference TRBV19 and TRBJ2-1, is as follows: DGGITQSPKYLFRKEGQNVTLSCEQNLNHDAMYWYRQDPGQGLRLIYYSQIVNDFQKGDIAEGYSVSREKKESFPLTVTSAQKNPTAFYLCASSISSLANNEQFFGPGTRLTVL.

The chain has TRBV28 and TRBJ1-6, with D perhaps matching TRBD1 (6 bases). There are 19 residues in the CDR3. Germline values: CDR1 MDHEN, CDR2 SYDVKM. Trimming took 6 bases from V and 0 from J, leaving 21 bases between them. CDR3 nucleotide sequence: TGTGCCAGCAGCTCCACAGGGTCTATAGGGAGCTCCTATAATTCACCCCTCCACTTT. Protein: CASSSTGSIGSSYNSPLHF. Filled out from reference TRBV28 and TRBJ1-6, the complete variable domain reads DVKVTQSSRYLVKRTGEKVFLECVQDMDHENMFWYRQDPGLGLRLIYFSYDVKMKEKGDIPEGYSVSREKKERFSLILESASTNQTSMYLCASSSTGSIGSSYNSPLHFGNGTRLTVT.

This clone was counted only a few times. The chain has TRBV3-1 (or the pseudogene TRBV3-2) and TRBJ1-6, with TRBD1 matching 8 bases. Trimming took 2 bases from V and 7 from J; bases not matched to a gene: 10. Germline V gives CDR1 LGHDT, CDR2 YNNKEL (reference sequence). The CDR3 spans 17 residues. DNA of the CDR3: TGTGCCAGCAGCCAACTATATTCGCAGGGGGCCAATTCACCCCTCCACTTT. It yields the protein CASSQLYSQGANSPLHF.

V usage is TRBV7-9 and J usage is TRBJ2-5; 7 nucleotides align to TRBD2. Germline lookup yields CDR1 SEHNR and CDR2 FQNEAQ (reference sequence). Losses at the gene ends were 5 bases for V and 5 bases for J; bases not matched to a gene: 8. CDR3 size: 14 residues. CDR3 sequence (DNA): TGTGCCAGCAGCCCCAGGACTAGTCGGGAGACCCAGTACTTC. Protein product: CASSPRTSRETQYF.

The rearrangement links TRBV7-2 to TRBJ1-3, with unresolved D. This CDR3 contains 15 residues. In germline, CDR1 is SGHTA, CDR2 FQGNSA. V was trimmed by 5 bases and J by 2 bases, leaving 13 bases between them. The CDR3 DNA is TGTGCCAGCAGCCTAACGGGTACGCCTGGAAACACCATATATTTT. It codes for CASSLTGTPGNTIYF.

This clone has only one observation. V and J are TRBV19 and TRBJ2-7; 9 bases map to TRBD2. Germline CDR1 and CDR2: LNHDA and SQIVND (reference sequence). V shed 5 bases, J shed 3 bases, and the junction held 11 bases outside the gene matches. CDR3 size: 16 residues. CDR3 bases: TGTGCCAGTAGTCCGGGGGGAGCGGGAGGCAGCTACGAGCAGTACTTC. The encoded protein is CASSPGGAGGSYEQYF. The full variable domain, rest sourced from reference TRBV19 and TRBJ2-7, is DGGITQSPKYLFRKEGQNVTLSCEQNLNHDAMYWYRQDPGQGLRLIYYSQIVNDFQKGDIAEGYSVSREKKESFPLTVTSAQKNPTAFYLCASSPGGAGGSYEQYFGPGTRLTVT.

CDR3 nucleotide sequence: TGTGCCAGCAATTGGGGGCGCGTGAACGAGCAGTACTTC. Amino acids: CASNWGRVNEQYF. The genes are TRBV6-5 and TRBJ2-7; a weak D match, TRBD1 (6 bases). The CDR3 extends over 13 amino acids. V dropped 7 bases and J dropped 5 bases, with 15 bases sitting between them. Per the germline V gene, CDR1 is MNHEY and CDR2 is SVGAGI.

The chain has TRBV7-2 and TRBJ2-7; 14 bases fit TRBD2. Unmatched junction bases numbered 2, after V lost 1 base and J lost 6 bases. Per the germline V gene, CDR1 is SGHTA and CDR2 is FQGNSA. The CDR3 runs 15 residues. The CDR3 DNA reads as TGTGCCAGCAGCTTAGGACTAGCGGGGGGGCCCGAGCAGTACTTC. Translation: CASSLGLAGGPEQYF.

The rearrangement joins TRBV27 to TRBJ1-1; TRBD1 agrees at 7 bases. CDR1 and CDR2 (germline): MNHEY, SMNVEV (reference sequence). The CDR3 runs 15 residues. V was clipped by 5 bases and J by 3 bases; unmatched bases: 9. CDR3 residues: CASSPTGTMHTEAFF. In nucleotides, the CDR3 is TGTGCCAGCAGTCCGACAGGGACCATGCACACTGAAGCTTTCTTT.

The chain joins TRBV21-1 to TRBJ1-2; the D call in the table, TRBD1, was not verified against the DNA. TRBV21-1 counts as a pseudogene. The CDR3 sequence is 15 residues long. CDR3 DNA sequence: TGTGCCAGCAGCATAGCGGACAGGGGGAACTATGGCTACACCTTC. Translating gives CASSIADRGNYGYTF.

The rearrangement uses TRBV19 and TRBJ2-1; 10 bases align to TRBD2. This CDR3 has 15 amino acids. Trimming at V came to 7 bases and at J to 0 bases, leaving 3 bases not matched to a gene. Germline CDR1 LNHDA, CDR2 SQIVND (reference sequence). This chain's CDR3 is CASNLAGASYNEQFF. The CDR3 region has the DNA TGTGCCAGTAACCTAGCGGGGGCCTCCTACAATGAGCAGTTCTTC. Looking up the rest from reference TRBV19 and TRBJ2-1 gives the full variable domain: DGGITQSPKYLFRKEGQNVTLSCEQNLNHDAMYWYRQDPGQGLRLIYYSQIVNDFQKGDIAEGYSVSREKKESFPLTVTSAQKNPTAFYLCASNLAGASYNEQFFGPGTRLTVL.